The source of this TCR beta chain is a study of blood T cells in healthy people across ages. The study, taken as a whole, reports: Compared with aged donors, long-lived donors showed fewer expanded clones, suggesting selection. CMV infection status of these donors was not known. There was a strong correlation between TCR beta diversity and naive T cell percentage.

The germline V gene encodes CDR1 SGDLS and CDR2 YYNGEE. Trimming pared 5 bases from V and 4 bases from J, leaving 24 bases between. The CDR3 totals 17 residues. For every donor, a draw yielded around 9.4 milliliters of peripheral blood. Primers used in a second PCR of roughly 6 to 12 cycles were a sample-barcoded 5' primer and a J-beta primer mix. TCRdb fed the 5' RACE reads into MiXCR, producing one record per CDR3 protein. The sample lists 700,000 to 950,000 distinct CDR3 sequences; approximately 43% were seen once. For this clonotype: Its antigen is unknown.

This receptor was identified in a woman aged 55-69 years in good health. Sequences were obtained from blood. The rearrangement joins TRBV9 to TRBJ2-5; possibly TRBD1 or TRBD2 for D (7 bases each). CDR3 nucleotides: TGTGCCAGCAGTTCAGGGGGGATAGCGGGCCAGCGAGAGACCCAGTACTTC. It yields the protein CASSSGGIAGQRETQYF.